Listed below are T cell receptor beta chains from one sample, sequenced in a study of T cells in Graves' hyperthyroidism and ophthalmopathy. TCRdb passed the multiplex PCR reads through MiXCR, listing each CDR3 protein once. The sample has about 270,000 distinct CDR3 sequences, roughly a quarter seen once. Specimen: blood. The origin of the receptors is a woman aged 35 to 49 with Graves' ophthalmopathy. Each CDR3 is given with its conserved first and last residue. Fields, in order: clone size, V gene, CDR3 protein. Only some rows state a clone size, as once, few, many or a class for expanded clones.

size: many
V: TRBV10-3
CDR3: CAISATGNQPQHF

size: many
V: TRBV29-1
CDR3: CSVTPWADLQETQYF

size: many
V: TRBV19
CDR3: CASSHREFNTEAFF

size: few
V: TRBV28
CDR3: CASSLPAGAREQYF

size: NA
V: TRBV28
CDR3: CASTPGGQGWNTIYF

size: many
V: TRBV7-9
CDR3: CASSLVTGQETQYF

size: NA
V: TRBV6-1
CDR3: CAALRGFNYNSPLHF

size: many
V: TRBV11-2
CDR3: CASSPLLGTGARLAAFF

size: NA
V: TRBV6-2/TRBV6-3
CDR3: CASSYTVWPGGPYYGYTF

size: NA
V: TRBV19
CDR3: CASSDYGPQHF

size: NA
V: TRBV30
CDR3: CAWSEAGLSPLHF

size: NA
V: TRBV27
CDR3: CASSYLKGRSYEQYF

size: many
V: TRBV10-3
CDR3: CAIGGVGKTQYF

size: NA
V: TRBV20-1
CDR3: CSADTSGRRETQYF

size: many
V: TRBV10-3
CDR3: CAISRGQGYGYTF

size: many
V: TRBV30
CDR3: CAWRAGYNQPQHF

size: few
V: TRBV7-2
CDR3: CASSRQGGETQYF

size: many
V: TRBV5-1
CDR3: CASSPDGGQPQHF

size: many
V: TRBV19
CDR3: CASSIERSGANVLTF

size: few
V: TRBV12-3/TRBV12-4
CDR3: CASSPSRVQTQYF

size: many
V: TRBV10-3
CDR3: CASRDRGNTEAFF

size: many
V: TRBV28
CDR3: CASSLLGKSEAFF

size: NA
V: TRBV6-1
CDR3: CASSLGTWEETQYF

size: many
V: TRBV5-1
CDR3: CASSLDGVAEAFF

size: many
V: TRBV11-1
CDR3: CASSLAGFGYTF

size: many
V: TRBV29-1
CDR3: CSVVPLAGIGETQYF

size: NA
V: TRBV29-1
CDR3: CSGRGRYTGELFF

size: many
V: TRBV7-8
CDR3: CASSYPRTSGLRGTETQYF